This TCR beta chain originates from a study of T cell changes during pregnancy in multiple sclerosis. The table came from immunoSEQ multiplex PCR; TCRdb's copy has only in-frame clones and leaves some out. The table includes 43,000 or so clones, just over 90% detected once. The CDR3 runs to 15 residues. From germline, CDR1 is MNHNS and CDR2 SASEGT. V dropped 5 bases and J dropped 4; count of bases not matched to a gene: 9. This receptor was identified in a female donor with multiple sclerosis, enrolled in a pregnancy study. The gene calls are TRBV6-1 and TRBJ2-7; TRBD2 aligns across 9 bases. The sample comprised PBMCs (not recorded whether the cells were cultured). The CDR3 DNA follows: TGTGCCAGCAGTCCCCGGACTAGCGTGGGATACGAGCAGTACTTC. It encodes CASSPRTSVGYEQYF.